This TCR beta chain was sequenced in a study of lymphopenia after photon versus proton radiotherapy (dated by TCRdb to the late 2010s). As for the study more broadly: In patients with gastrointestinal tumors who developed high-grade lymphopenia, the study compared the immunological effects of photon radiation therapy with those of proton radiation therapy. The roughly 21 patients in the cohort had gastrointestinal tumors, were treated with either photon or proton therapy, and subsequently developed lymphopenia. The study aimed to characterize how the two radiation modalities differ in their impact on the immune system. What the work shows at the level of the full study, not this receptor alone: The survival association was assessed only in patients who died, and better survival with proton therapy was presented by the authors as a possibility rather than a demonstrated result. After the lymphocyte count nadir, photon-treated repertoires showed oligoclonal expansion, especially of CD8+ Temra cells, which drove the drop in diversity. Among patients across the cohort who died, overall survival time showed an inverse correlation with a larger post-nadir drop in TCR diversity. During treatment, patients who received photon therapy lost naive T cells and TCR diversity and gained effector/memory populations, whereas patients who received proton therapy remained relatively stable.

Library construction relied on the immunoSEQ multiplex PCR assay. T cell repertoires were profiled by deep sequencing of rearranged TCR beta loci, alongside multiparametric flow cytometry. TCRdb provides this immuneACCESS table in a form limited to in-frame rearrangements. Some clones are lacking; in checked studies, under half of them reflect an unresolved V gene, and why the rest are absent is not known. This sample comprises approximately 40,000 clones, 70% to 90% of them detected only once. The ten most abundant clones make up about 9.3% of the sample. CDR1 and CDR2 were assigned from the germline V gene (reference sequence) as LNHDA and SQIVND. V is trimmed back by 3 bases and J by 5 bases, and the junction contains 5 bases that no gene match accounts for. Including the terminal cysteine and phenylalanine, the CDR3 comprises 15 residues. The only DNA kept is the CDR3, 45 bases in frame from the first base.

This clone was detected only once. Its antigen is currently not known. Per-base qualities were not stored, and no clone one base away is much larger. The sequence is built from TRBV19 and TRBJ2-1; TRBD2 agrees with 9 junctional bases. This TCR was sampled from a woman in her 70s with pancreatic cancer. Some clones in this sample may be carry-over from other donors' samples. The input for sequencing was peripheral blood, taken from a patient treated with proton-based radiotherapy. DNA sequence: TGTGCCAGTAGTATGTCGTCTAGCGGGAACAATGAGCAGTTCTTC. This is translated as CASSMSSSGNNEQFF. Reference TRBV19 and TRBJ2-1 proteins supply the regions before and after the CDR3; the full variable domain is: DGGITQSPKYLFRKEGQNVTLSCEQNLNHDAMYWYRQDPGQGLRLIYYSQIVNDFQKGDIAEGYSVSREKKESFPLTVTSAQKNPTAFYLCASSMSSSGNNEQFFGPGTRLTVL.